This TCR beta chain was retrieved from a study of cytomegalovirus exposure and HLA in healthy donors. PCR involved 60 Vbeta and 13 Jbeta primers. Produced via immunoSEQ multiplex PCR; TCRdb's table is partial and in-frame only. The data contain 100,000 to 150,000 clones, around 72% of them seen just once; the ten biggest clones take up about 4.4%. Study results and limitations: In a later analysis, a missense DCLRE1C variant was linked to TCR beta V- and J-gene trimming. About 87% or about 30% of the time was how often most TCR beta V segments were productive, according to an earlier analysis. In a later analysis, an Asian-associated ancestry cluster reportedly showed fewer N-insertions than the roughly 690-donor mean.

Of note for this clone: The antigen is undetermined.

Germline-derived CDR1 and CDR2 are SNHLY and FYNNEI. The CDR3 consists of 15 residues. The V gene lost 5 bases and the J gene lost 5 bases, with 15 bases spanning the gap. The sample comprised PBMCs. The source of this sequence is a man between 45 and 60 years old in good health and CMV-seropositive. The chain uses TRBV2 and TRBJ2-2; possible D gene TRBD2, 6 bases. CDR3 residues: CASSYRDLVTGELFF. DNA of the CDR3: TGTGCCAGCAGTTACCGGGACTTAGTAACCGGGGAGCTGTTTTTT. Variable domain in full (rest from reference TRBV2 and TRBJ2-2): EPEVTQTPSHQVTQMGQEVILRCVPISNHLYFYWYRQILGQKVEFLVSFYNNEISEKSEIFDDQFSVERPDGSNFTLKIRSTKLEDSAMYFCASSYRDLVTGELFFGEGSRLTVL.